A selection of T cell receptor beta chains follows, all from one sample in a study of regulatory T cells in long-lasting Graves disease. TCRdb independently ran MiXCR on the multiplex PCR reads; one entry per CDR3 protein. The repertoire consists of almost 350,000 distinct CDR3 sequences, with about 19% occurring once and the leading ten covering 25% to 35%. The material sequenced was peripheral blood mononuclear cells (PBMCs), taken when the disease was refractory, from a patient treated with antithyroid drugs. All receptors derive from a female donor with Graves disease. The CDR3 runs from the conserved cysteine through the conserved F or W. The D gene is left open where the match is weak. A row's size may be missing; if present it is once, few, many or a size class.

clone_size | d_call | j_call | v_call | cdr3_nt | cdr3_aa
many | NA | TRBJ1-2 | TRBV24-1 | TGTGCTGCGCGACCAGCCGCCGCCTATGGCTACACCTTC | CAARPAAAYGYTF
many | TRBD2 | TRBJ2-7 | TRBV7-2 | TGTGCCAGCAGCACTAGCGGGGGGGCTTACGAGCAGTACTTC | CASSTSGGAYEQYF
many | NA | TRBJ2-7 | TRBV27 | TGTGCCAGCAGTTCCCAGAACTCCTACGAGCAGTACTTC | CASSSQNSYEQYF
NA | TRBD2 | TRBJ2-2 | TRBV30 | TGTGCCTGGGACACGATGGGACTAGCGGGTATGGGGGAGCTGTTTTTT | CAWDTMGLAGMGELFF
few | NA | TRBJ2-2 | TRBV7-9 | TGTGCCAGCAGCTTATTTCCCGGGGAGCTGTTTTTT | CASSLFPGELFF
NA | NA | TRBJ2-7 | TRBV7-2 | TGTGCCAGCAGCCCACGAATCCACACAGCCGTCCCATTTTACGAGCAGTACTTC | CASSPRIHTAVPFYEQYF
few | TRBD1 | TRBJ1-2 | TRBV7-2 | TGTGCCAGCAGCTTAGAGCCGGGACAGGACCCTAACTATGGCTACACCTTC | CASSLEPGQDPNYGYTF
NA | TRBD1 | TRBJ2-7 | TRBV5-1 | TGCGCCAGCAGCTTGGACAGGGGGATTCAGTACTTC | CASSLDRGIQYF
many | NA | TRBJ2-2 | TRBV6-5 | TGTGCCAGCAGTTACTCGAGGGTGCGGGAGCTGTTTTTT | CASSYSRVRELFF
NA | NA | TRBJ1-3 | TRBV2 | TGTGCCAGCGGGCAGGGGCTCTCTGGAAACACCATATATTTT | CASGQGLSGNTIYF
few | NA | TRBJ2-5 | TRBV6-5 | TGTGCCAGCAGTTACTCGGCATTACAAGAGACCCAGTACTTC | CASSYSALQETQYF
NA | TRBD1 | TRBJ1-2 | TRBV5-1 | TGCGCCAGCAGCTTGGAAGAGACAGGGCGAAGGGGCTACACCTTC | CASSLEETGRRGYTF
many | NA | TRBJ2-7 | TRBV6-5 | TGTGCCAGCAGTTCCAACCCCGGGGGTTACGAGCAGTACTTC | CASSSNPGGYEQYF
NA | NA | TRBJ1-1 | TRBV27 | TGTGCCAGCAGTTTAGTCCGGGTGCGATATACTGAAGCTTTCTTT | CASSLVRVRYTEAFF
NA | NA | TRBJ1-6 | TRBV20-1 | TGCAGTGCTAGAGATAGCCCCGTTTTAAGTTCACCCCTCCACTTT | CSARDSPVLSSPLHF
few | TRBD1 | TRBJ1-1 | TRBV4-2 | TGTGCCAGCAGCCAAGGAGGGACAGTTGAAGCTTTCTTT | CASSQGGTVEAFF
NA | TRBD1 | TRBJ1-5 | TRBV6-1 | TGTGCCAGCAGGGTGACAGGGGATAGCAATCAGCCCCAGCATTTT | CASRVTGDSNQPQHF
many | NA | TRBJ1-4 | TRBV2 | TGTGCCAGCAGTGACCCCGGACGGGGTGAAAAACTGTTTTTT | CASSDPGRGEKLFF
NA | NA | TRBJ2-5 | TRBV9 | TGTGCCAGCAGCCCCATGGGGGGTAGCGGAGAGACCCAGTACTTC | CASSPMGGSGETQYF
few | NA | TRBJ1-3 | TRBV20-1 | TGCAGTGCCAGTCAGTCTGCGAACGGAAACACCATATATTTT | CSASQSANGNTIYF
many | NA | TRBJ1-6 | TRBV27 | TGTGCCAGCAGGGGTCGAGGGAGGAATTCACCCCTCCACTTT | CASRGRGRNSPLHF
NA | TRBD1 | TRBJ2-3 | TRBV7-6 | TGTGCCAGCAGCTCCCCTATCGGGACAGGGCGGACAGATACGCAGTATTTT | CASSSPIGTGRTDTQYF
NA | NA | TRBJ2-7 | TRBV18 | TGTGCCAGCTCGCAGCAATCCTACGAGCAGTACTTC | CASSQQSYEQYF
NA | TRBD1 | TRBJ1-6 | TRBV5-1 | TGCGCCAGCAGCTTTGGGACAGCAGGGTCACCCCTCCACTTT | CASSFGTAGSPLHF
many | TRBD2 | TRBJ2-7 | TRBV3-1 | TGTGCCAGCAGCTTTCCGGGAGGTCGGAACGAGCAGTACTTC | CASSFPGGRNEQYF
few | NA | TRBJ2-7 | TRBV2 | TGTGCCAGCAGAGCTACAGGGTCTTCTGTCTACGAGCAGTACTTC | CASRATGSSVYEQYF
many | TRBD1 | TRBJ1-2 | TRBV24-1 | TGTGCCACCAGTGGGGGACAGGTTCCCTATGGCTACACCTTC | CATSGGQVPYGYTF